These 2 T cell receptor beta chains were all obtained from the same sample, sequenced in a study of blood T cells in healthy people across ages. A sample-barcoded 5' primer and a J-beta primer mix were used in a second PCR of about 6 to 11 cycles. TCRdb independently ran MiXCR on the 5' RACE reads; one entry per CDR3 protein. The profile shows more than 650,000 distinct CDR3 sequences, around 24% of them singletons. This sample also belongs to another study, concerning T cells of mothers and their children.

Source material: blood. These receptors were obtained from a boy under 18 in good health.

Only a few counts were recorded for this clonotype. This chain joins TRBV6-2 or TRBV6-3 and TRBJ1-1; D not certain. The V and J ends lost 2 bases and 4 bases respectively, with 11 bases between them. CDR3 length equals 14 residues. Germline V CDR1 and CDR2: MNHEY, SVGEGT. This CDR3 reads CASSYRTTGTEAFF. DNA for the CDR3: TGTGCCAGCAGTTACAGGACTACGGGCACTGAAGCTTTCTTT.

The chain carries TRBV13 and TRBJ1-1; D remains unclear. With 5 bases removed from V and 1 base from J, the gap between germline ends came to 8 bases. The CDR3 length is 13 residues. The germline CDR1 and CDR2 sequences are PRHDT and FYEKMQ (reference sequence). The CDR3 sequence: CASSVTANTEAFF. In DNA, the CDR3 is TGTGCCAGCAGCGTTACAGCGAACACTGAAGCTTTCTTT.